Listed below are T cell receptor beta chains from one sample, sequenced in a study of PD-L1 blockade in urothelial cancer. Data came from immunoSEQ multiplex PCR; TCRdb stores just in-frame clones and leaves some out. The data contain some 45,000 clones, 70% to 90% of them singletons. The sequencing used PBMCs, collected around atezolizumab (anti-PD-L1) treatment. These receptors all come from a donor over 35 with urothelial cancer. The CDR3 runs from the conserved cysteine through the conserved F or W. Fields, in order: clone size, D gene, V gene, J gene, CDR3 DNA, CDR3 protein. A D gene is named only where the DNA matches it firmly. Size values are once, few and many counts, or a class for expanded clones, and some rows have none.

-,TRBD2,TRBV30,TRBJ2-3,TGTGCCTGGACGGCGGGGGGACTAGTTTCCCCCACAGATACGCAGTATTTT,CAWTAGGLVSPTDTQYF
-,TRBD2,TRBV5-1,TRBJ2-1,TGCGCCAGCAGCTACCACCTAGCGGACAATGAGCAGTTCTTC,CASSYHLADNEQFF
-,-,TRBV6-4,TRBJ1-2,TGTGCCAGCAGTGACGGTGGGGGGGGAAGCTATGGCTACACCTTC,CASSDGGGGSYGYTF
few,-,TRBV9,TRBJ1-1,TGTGCCAGCAGCCCCCCACGGGGACAGAACACTGAAGCTTTCTTT,CASSPPRGQNTEAFF
-,-,TRBV5-1,TRBJ1-1,TGCGCCAGCAGCCAAACCCTATTTCGTGGCGCCAGCGGGGCTTTCTTT,CASSQTLFRGASGAFF
-,-,TRBV5-1,TRBJ2-7,TGCGCCAGCAGCTTGGGGCAGGGTGACGCCGAGCAGTACTTC,CASSLGQGDAEQYF
-,-,TRBV30,TRBJ2-1,TGTGCCTGGAGTGCCCCCGGGGAGAAGTTCTTC,CAWSAPGEKFF
-,TRBD1,TRBV7-3,TRBJ2-6,TGTGCCAGCAGCTTAAAACGGGCCACAGGGGCTGGGGCCAACGTCCTGACTTTC,CASSLKRATGAGANVLTF
-,TRBD1,TRBV18,TRBJ1-5,TGTGCCAGCTCACCACAACAGGGGGCGGAACAGCCCCAGCATTTT,CASSPQQGAEQPQHF
-,TRBD2,TRBV28,TRBJ2-7,TGTGCCAGCAGCCCCGGGCGGGAGTCGGGAGAGCAGTACTTC,CASSPGRESGEQYF
-,-,TRBV4-2,TRBJ2-7,TGTGCCAGCAGCCGCGGCGGGGGCACCTCCTACGAGCAGTACTTC,CASSRGGGTSYEQYF
-,-,TRBV18,TRBJ2-4,TGTGCCAGCTCAGGACTAGCCAAAAACATTCAGTACTTC,CASSGLAKNIQYF
-,TRBD1,TRBV28,TRBJ1-2,TGTGCCAGCCGGACAGGGACTAACTATGGCTACACCTTC,CASRTGTNYGYTF
-,TRBD2,TRBV5-1,TRBJ2-2,TGCGCCAGCAGCCTCCGAACTAGCGGGAGGGCCACCGGGGAGCTGTTTTTT,CASSLRTSGRATGELFF
few,-,TRBV7-2,TRBJ1-5,TGTGCCAGCAGCTTAGCGCCGGATCAGCCCCAGCATTTT,CASSLAPDQPQHF
-,-,TRBV4-1,TRBJ1-4,TGCGCCAGCAGCCAAGTGGGGGGGGGCGAAAAACTGTTTTTT,CASSQVGGGEKLFF
-,TRBD1,TRBV7-2,TRBJ2-1,TGTGCCAGCAGCATAGTGGGACAGGGCTACAGCTCCTACAATGAGCAGTTCTTC,CASSIVGQGYSSYNEQFF
many,TRBD2,TRBV7-8,TRBJ2-7,TGTGCCAGCAGCTTAGGGATAGCGGGAGAAGGTTACGAGCAGTACTTC,CASSLGIAGEGYEQYF
-,-,TRBV9,TRBJ2-5,TGTGCCAGCAGCGTAGCGTATGGGGCGCGCCAAGAGACCCAGTACTTC,CASSVAYGARQETQYF
-,TRBD2,TRBV7-2,TRBJ2-7,TGTGCCAGCAGCCCATGGGTAGCGGGCTACGAGCAGTACTTC,CASSPWVAGYEQYF
-,-,TRBV4-2,TRBJ1-2,TGTGCCAGCAGCCAGGGGCGACGGGATGGCTACACCTTC,CASSQGRRDGYTF
-,-,TRBV7-9,TRBJ1-2,TGTGCCAGCAGCTTATTTGGGGCCCCGGAGGGCTACACCTTC,CASSLFGAPEGYTF
-,TRBD2,TRBV4-1,TRBJ2-7,TGCGCCAGCAGCCAAGTCGCTAGCGGGAGTTGGTACGAGCAGTACTTC,CASSQVASGSWYEQYF
-,-,TRBV27,TRBJ2-7,TGTGCCAGCAGTTCGGAGCGAGACGAGCAGTACTTC,CASSSERDEQYF
-,-,TRBV21-1,TRBJ1-1,TGTGCCAGCAGCCTATTTGAAGCTTTCTTT,CASSLFEAFF
-,TRBD1,TRBV27,TRBJ1-2,TGTGCCAGCAGTTTAAGGAGGGACAGAGGGCGCTACACCTTC,CASSLRRDRGRYTF
once,-,TRBV7-2,TRBJ1-4,TGTGCCAGCAGCTCTCCCAGGGGAACTAATGAAAAACTGTTTTTT,CASSSPRGTNEKLFF
-,TRBD2,TRBV7-9,TRBJ2-7,TGTGCCAGCAGCTTAGTTGGGGGGGGACTAGCCAGGGAGCAGTACTTC,CASSLVGGGLAREQYF
-,-,TRBV27,TRBJ1-5,TGTGCCAGCAGTTTATGGTCGGAGGATAGCAATCAGCCCCAGCATTTT,CASSLWSEDSNQPQHF
-,TRBD1,TRBV7-9,TRBJ1-1,TGTGCCAGCACCCCCCTATTGGGGACAGCGAACACTGAAGCTTTCTTT,CASTPLLGTANTEAFF
-,TRBD1,TRBV5-8,TRBJ2-7,TGTGCCAGCAGCAGGACAGGGCTCGAGCAGTACTTC,CASSRTGLEQYF
few,TRBD1,TRBV18,TRBJ2-7,TGTGCCAGCTCACCAGGACAGGGAAGTTCCTACGAGCAGTACTTC,CASSPGQGSSYEQYF
-,-,TRBV1,TRBJ1-5,TGCACCAGCAGCCAACCTGGGGGGGACGGGGGCAATCAGCCCCAGCATTTT,CTSSQPGGDGGNQPQHF
medium-sized,-,TRBV7-8,TRBJ2-5,TGTGCCAGCAGCTTAGGGATTGGAGGCCCGGCGGTATACCAAGAGACCCAGTACTTC,CASSLGIGGPAVYQETQYF
-,-,TRBV2,TRBJ1-5,TGTGCCAGCAGTGAGAACTACATGGGCAATCAGCCCCAGCATTTT,CASSENYMGNQPQHF
-,TRBD2,TRBV19,TRBJ2-5,TGTGCCAGTAAATCCGAGGGGACTAGCGACCAAGAGACCCAGTACTTC,CASKSEGTSDQETQYF
few,TRBD2,TRBV7-6,TRBJ2-3,TGTGCCAGCAGCCCCCGGGGACTAGCGGGCATAGATACGCAGTATTTT,CASSPRGLAGIDTQYF
-,TRBD1,TRBV7-9,TRBJ1-4,TGTGCCAGCAGCGGAACAGGGGCAACTAATGAAAAACTGTTTTTT,CASSGTGATNEKLFF
few,TRBD1,TRBV18,TRBJ1-1,TGTGCCAGCTCACCACCGGCGGCAGGGGGTAGTACTGAAGCTTTCTTT,CASSPPAAGGSTEAFF
-,TRBD1,TRBV6-5,TRBJ2-7,TGTGCCAGCAGTCACGGACAGGGCCCCTACGAGCAGTACTTC,CASSHGQGPYEQYF
-,TRBD2,TRBV7-2,TRBJ2-5,TGTGCCAGCAGCTTAGTTGGCCCCGGGACTAGCGGACCCCAAGAGACCCAGTACTTC,CASSLVGPGTSGPQETQYF
-,TRBD2,TRBV11-2,TRBJ2-2,TGTGCCAGCAGCTTAGCGGGGGGTTTCGGGGAGCTGTTTTTT,CASSLAGGFGELFF
-,-,TRBV4-3,TRBJ2-3,TGCGCCAGCAGCCAAGATTTCGGAGACAGCCCCACAGATACGCAGTATTTT,CASSQDFGDSPTDTQYF
-,-,TRBV9,TRBJ1-3,TGTGCCAGCAACCGAGGAAGCCTACAGGCTGGAAACACCATATATTTT,CASNRGSLQAGNTIYF
once,-,TRBV7-9,TRBJ1-2,TGTGCCAGCAGCTTAGGCGGCAGTAACTATGGCTACACCTTC,CASSLGGSNYGYTF
-,-,TRBV4-3,TRBJ2-7,TGCGCCAGCAGCCAAGATTGGTTGAGGGCCCACGAGCAGTACTTC,CASSQDWLRAHEQYF
-,-,TRBV5-1,TRBJ1-4,TGCGCCAGCAGCCCAGGGGACACCACAACTAATGAAAAACTGTTTTTT,CASSPGDTTTNEKLFF
-,TRBD2,TRBV9,TRBJ2-5,TGTGCCAGCAGCCCCCGGGGGGGTAGGGAGGGAGAGACCCAGTACTTC,CASSPRGGREGETQYF
-,TRBD2,TRBV5-1,TRBJ2-5,TGCGCCAGCAGCTTCCCGGGGAGCGGGAGAGGGGAGACCCAGTACTTC,CASSFPGSGRGETQYF
-,TRBD2,TRBV7-9,TRBJ2-7,TGTGCCAGCGGGACTAGCGGGAACGAGCAGTACTTC,CASGTSGNEQYF
-,-,TRBV11-2,TRBJ2-1,TGTGCCAGCAGCACCACGGCTAGCCGGGGTGAGCAGTTCTTC,CASSTTASRGEQFF
-,-,TRBV9,TRBJ2-1,TGTGCCAGCAGCGTTCGTCTCTCCTACAATGAGCAGTTCTTC,CASSVRLSYNEQFF
-,TRBD2,TRBV28,TRBJ2-3,TGTGCCAGCACCCTAGCGGGGGATTCAGATACGCAGTATTTT,CASTLAGDSDTQYF